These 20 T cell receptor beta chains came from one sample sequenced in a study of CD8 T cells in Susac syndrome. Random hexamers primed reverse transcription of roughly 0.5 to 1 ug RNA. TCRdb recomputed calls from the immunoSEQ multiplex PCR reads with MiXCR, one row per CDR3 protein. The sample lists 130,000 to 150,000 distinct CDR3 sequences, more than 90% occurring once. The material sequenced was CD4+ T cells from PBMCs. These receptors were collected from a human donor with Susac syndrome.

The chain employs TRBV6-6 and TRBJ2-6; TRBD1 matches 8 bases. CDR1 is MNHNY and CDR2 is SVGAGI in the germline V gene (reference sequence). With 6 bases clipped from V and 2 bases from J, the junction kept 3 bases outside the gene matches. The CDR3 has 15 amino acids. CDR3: CASSQDRAGANVLTF. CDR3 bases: TGTGCCAGCAGCCAGGACAGGGCTGGGGCCAACGTCCTGACTTTC.

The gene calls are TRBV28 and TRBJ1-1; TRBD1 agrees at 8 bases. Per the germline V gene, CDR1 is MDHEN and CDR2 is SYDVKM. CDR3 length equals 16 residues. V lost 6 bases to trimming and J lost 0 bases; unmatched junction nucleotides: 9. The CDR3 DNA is TGTGCCAGCAGCCGGACAGGGTGGGAGATGAACACTGAAGCTTTCTTT. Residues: CASSRTGWEMNTEAFF.

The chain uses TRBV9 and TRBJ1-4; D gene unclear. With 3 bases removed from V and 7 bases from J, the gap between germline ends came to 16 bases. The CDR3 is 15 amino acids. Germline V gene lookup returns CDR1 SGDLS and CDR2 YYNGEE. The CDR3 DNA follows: TGTGCCAGCAGCGGGACGGGATCCCCCGCTGAAAAACTGTTTTTT. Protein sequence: CASSGTGSPAEKLFF.

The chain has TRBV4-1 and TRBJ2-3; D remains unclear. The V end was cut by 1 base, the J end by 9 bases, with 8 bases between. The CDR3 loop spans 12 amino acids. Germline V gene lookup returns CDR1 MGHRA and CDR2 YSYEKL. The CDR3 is CASSQVGVTQYF. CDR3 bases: TGCGCCAGCAGCCAAGTTGGGGTAACGCAGTATTTT.

The CDR3 DNA follows: TGTGCCAGCAGCCAGACAGACATCTATGGCTACACCTTC. Its translation is CASSQTDIYGYTF. The chain recombines TRBV12-3 or TRBV12-4 with TRBJ1-2, with D maybe TRBD1 (5 bases). Trimming took off 6 bases at V and 4 bases at J, with 12 bases between the two ends. The length of the CDR3 is 13 residues.

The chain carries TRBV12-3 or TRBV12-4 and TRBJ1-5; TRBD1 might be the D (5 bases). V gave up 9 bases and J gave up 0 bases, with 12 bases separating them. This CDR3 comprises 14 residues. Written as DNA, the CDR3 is TGTGCCAGTACAGGACCCAATAGCAATCAGCCCCAGCATTTT. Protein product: CASTGPNSNQPQHF.

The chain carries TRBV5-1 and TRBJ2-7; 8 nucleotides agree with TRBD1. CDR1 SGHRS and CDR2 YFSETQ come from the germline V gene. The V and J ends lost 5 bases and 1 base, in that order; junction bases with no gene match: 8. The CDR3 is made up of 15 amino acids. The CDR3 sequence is CASREGQVRSYEQYF. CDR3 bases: TGCGCCAGCAGGGAGGGACAGGTCCGATCCTACGAGCAGTACTTC.

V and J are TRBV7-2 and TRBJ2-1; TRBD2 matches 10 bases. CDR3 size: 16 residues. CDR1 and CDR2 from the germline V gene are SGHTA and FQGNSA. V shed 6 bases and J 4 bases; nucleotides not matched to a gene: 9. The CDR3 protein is CASRLTSGHLYNEQFF. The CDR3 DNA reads TGTGCCAGCAGACTGACTAGCGGGCACTTATACAATGAGCAGTTCTTC.

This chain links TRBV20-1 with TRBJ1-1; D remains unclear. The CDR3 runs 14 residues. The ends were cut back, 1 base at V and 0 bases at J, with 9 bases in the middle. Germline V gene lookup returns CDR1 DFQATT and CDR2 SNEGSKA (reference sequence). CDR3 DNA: TGCAGTGCTAGAGCCCCACTGTTGAACACTGAAGCTTTCTTT. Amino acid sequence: CSARAPLLNTEAFF.

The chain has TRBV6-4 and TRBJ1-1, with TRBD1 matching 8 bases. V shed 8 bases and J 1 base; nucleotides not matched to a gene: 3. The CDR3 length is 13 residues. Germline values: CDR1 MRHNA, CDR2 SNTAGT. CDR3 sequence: CASRGQENTEAFF. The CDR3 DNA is TGTGCCAGCCGGGGACAGGAGAACACTGAAGCTTTCTTT.

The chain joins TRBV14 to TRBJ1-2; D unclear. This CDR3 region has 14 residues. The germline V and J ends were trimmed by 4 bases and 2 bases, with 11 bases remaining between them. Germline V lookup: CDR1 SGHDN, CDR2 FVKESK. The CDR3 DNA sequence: TGTGCCAGCAGCCCCTTACTGGGGAACTATGGCTACACCTTC. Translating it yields CASSPLLGNYGYTF.

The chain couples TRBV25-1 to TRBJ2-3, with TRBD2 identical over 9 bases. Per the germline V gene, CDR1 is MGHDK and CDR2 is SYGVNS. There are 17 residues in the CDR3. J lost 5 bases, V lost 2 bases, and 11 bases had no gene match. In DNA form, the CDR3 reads TGTGCCAGCAGTGAAACGGTGGCGGGAGGGCCTGTAGATACGCAGTATTTT. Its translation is CASSETVAGGPVDTQYF.

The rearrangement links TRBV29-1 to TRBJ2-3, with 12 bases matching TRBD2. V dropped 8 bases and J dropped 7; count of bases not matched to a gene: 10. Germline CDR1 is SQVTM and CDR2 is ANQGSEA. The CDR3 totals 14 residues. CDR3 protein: CSFRTSGEANTQYF. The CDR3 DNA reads TGCAGCTTCCGGACTAGCGGGGAAGCGAATACGCAGTATTTT.

The CDR3 spells CASSLGTNTDTQYF. DNA of the CDR3: TGTGCCAGCAGCTTGGGAACTAACACAGATACGCAGTATTTT. This rearrangement joins TRBV5-6 to TRBJ2-3; no clear D gene. The CDR3 sequence is 14 residues long. Deletions cut 0 bases from V and 2 bases from J, with 7 bases between. Germline V gene lookup returns CDR1 SGHDT and CDR2 YYEEEE.

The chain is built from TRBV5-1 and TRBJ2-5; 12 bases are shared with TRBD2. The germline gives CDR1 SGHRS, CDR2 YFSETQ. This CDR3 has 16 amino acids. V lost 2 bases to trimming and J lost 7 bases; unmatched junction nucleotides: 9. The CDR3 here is CASSFSSQLAGGTQYF. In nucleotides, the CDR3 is TGCGCCAGCAGCTTCTCAAGCCAACTAGCGGGAGGGACCCAGTACTTC. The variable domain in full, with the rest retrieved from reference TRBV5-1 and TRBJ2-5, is KAGVTQTPRYLIKTRGQQVTLSCSPISGHRSVSWYQQTPGQGLQFLFEYFSETQRNKGNFPGRFSGRQFSNSRSEMNVSTLELGDSALYLCASSFSSQLAGGTQYFGPGTRLLVL.

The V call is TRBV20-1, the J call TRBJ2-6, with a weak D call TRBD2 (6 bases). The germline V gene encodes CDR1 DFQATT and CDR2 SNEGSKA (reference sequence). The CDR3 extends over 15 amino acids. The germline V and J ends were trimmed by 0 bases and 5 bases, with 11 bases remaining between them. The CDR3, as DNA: TGCAGTGCTAGAGATCGGGGGTCTTGGGCCAACGTCCTGACTTTC. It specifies CSARDRGSWANVLTF.

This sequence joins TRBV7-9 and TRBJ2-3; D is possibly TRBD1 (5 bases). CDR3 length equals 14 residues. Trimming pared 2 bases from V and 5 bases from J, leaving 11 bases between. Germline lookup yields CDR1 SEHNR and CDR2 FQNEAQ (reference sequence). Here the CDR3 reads CASSLTGDRDTQYF. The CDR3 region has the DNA TGTGCCAGCAGCTTAACAGGAGATCGAGATACGCAGTATTTT.

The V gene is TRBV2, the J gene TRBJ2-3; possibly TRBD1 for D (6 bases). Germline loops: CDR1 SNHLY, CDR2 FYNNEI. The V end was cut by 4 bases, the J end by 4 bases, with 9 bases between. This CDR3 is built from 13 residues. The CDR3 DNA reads TGTGCCAGCAGTGGACAGGTAGCAGATACGCAGTATTTT. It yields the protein CASSGQVADTQYF.

The CDR3 nucleotides are TGTGCCAGCAGTCCCATGGGACTAGCGGGAGGGCCGAGGAACGAGCAGTACTTC. Residues: CASSPMGLAGGPRNEQYF. The chain employs TRBV27 and TRBJ2-7; 16 bases map to TRBD2. Per the germline V gene, CDR1 is MNHEY and CDR2 is SMNVEV (reference sequence). V was clipped by 5 bases and J by 5 bases; unmatched bases: 12. The CDR3 loop spans 18 amino acids.

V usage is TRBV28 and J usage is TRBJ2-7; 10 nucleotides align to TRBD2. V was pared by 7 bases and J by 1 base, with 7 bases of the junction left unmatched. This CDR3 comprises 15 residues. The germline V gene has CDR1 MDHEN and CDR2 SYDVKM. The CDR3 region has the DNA TGTGCCAGCACCGTGACTAGCGGGCCTTCCTACGAGCAGTACTTC. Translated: CASTVTSGPSYEQYF.